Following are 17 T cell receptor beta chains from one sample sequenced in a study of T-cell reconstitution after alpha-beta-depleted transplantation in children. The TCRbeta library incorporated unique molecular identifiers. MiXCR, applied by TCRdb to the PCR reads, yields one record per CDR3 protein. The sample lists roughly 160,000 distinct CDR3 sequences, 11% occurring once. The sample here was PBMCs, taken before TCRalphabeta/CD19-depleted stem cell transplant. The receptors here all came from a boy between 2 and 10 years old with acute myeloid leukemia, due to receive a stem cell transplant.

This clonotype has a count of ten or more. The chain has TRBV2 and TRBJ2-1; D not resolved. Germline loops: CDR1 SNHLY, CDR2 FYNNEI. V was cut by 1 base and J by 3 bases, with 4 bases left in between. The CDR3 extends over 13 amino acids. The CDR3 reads CASSEDYYNEQFF. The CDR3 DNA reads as TGTGCCAGCAGTGAAGATTACTACAATGAGCAGTTCTTC.

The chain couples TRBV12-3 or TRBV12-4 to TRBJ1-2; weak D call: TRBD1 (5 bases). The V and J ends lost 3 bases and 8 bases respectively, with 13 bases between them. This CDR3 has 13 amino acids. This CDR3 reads CASSFRAEGGYTF. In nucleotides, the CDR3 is TGTGCCAGCAGTTTCAGGGCCGAGGGCGGCTACACCTTC.

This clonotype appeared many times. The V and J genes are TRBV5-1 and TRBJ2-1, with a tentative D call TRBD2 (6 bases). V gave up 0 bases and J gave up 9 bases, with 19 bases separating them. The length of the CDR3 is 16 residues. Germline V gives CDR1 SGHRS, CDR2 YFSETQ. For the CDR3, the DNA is TGCGCCAGCAGCTTGGGATTGGCGGGGCTTTCCTCTGAGCAGTTCTTC. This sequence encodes CASSLGLAGLSSEQFF.

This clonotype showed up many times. The CDR3 here is CASSNGGDGYTF. CDR3 bases: TGTGCCAGCAGCAATGGCGGTGATGGCTACACCTTC. The chain couples TRBV21-1 to TRBJ1-2. TRBV21-1 is tagged as a pseudogene. CDR3 size: 12 residues.

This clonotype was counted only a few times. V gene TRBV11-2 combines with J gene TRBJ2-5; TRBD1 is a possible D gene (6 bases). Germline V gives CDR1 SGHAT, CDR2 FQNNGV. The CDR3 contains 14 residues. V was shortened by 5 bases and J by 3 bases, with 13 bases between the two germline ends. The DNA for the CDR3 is TGTGCCAGCAGCCACAGACAGGTTGAAGAGACCCAGTACTTC. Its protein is CASSHRQVEETQYF. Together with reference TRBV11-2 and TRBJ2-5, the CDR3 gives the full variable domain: EAGVAQSPRYKIIEKRQSVAFWCNPISGHATLYWYQQILGQGPKLLIQFQNNGVVDDSQLPKDRFSAERLKGVDSTLKIQPAKLEDSAVYLCASSHRQVEETQYFGPGTRLLVL.

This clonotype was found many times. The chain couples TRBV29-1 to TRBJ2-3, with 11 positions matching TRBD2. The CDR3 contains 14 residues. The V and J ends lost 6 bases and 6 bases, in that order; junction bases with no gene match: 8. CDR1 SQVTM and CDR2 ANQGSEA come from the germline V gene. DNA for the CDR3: TGCAGCGTCGCCACTAGCGGGGGAGGGGATACGCAGTATTTT. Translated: CSVATSGGGDTQYF.

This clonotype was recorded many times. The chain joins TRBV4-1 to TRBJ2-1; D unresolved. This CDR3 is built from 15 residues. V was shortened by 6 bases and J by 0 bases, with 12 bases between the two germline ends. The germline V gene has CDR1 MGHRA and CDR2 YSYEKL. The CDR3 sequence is CASRGLSSSYNEQFF. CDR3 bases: TGCGCCAGCAGAGGGCTGTCGAGCTCCTACAATGAGCAGTTCTTC.

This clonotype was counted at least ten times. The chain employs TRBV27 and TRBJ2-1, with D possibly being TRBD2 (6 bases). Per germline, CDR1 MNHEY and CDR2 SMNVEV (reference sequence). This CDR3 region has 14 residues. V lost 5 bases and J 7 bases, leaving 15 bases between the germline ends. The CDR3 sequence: CASSLTPGGNEQFF. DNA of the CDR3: TGTGCCAGCAGTCTGACCCCCGGGGGAAATGAGCAGTTCTTC.

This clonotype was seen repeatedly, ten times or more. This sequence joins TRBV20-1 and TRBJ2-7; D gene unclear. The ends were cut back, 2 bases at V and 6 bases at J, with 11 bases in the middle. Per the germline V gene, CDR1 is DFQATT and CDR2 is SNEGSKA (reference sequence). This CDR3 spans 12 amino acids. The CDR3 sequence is CSARLSGFEQYF. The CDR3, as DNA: TGCAGTGCTAGACTCTCTGGGTTCGAGCAGTACTTC.

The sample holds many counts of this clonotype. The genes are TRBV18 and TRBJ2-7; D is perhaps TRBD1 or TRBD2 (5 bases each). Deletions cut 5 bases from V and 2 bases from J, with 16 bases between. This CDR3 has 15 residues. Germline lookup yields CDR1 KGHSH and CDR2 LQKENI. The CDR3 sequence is CASSKTRDGTYEQYF. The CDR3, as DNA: TGTGCCAGCTCAAAGACCCGGGACGGTACCTACGAGCAGTACTTC. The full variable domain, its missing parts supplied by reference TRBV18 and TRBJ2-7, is NAGVMQNPRHLVRRRGQEARLRCSPMKGHSHVYWYRQLPEEGLKFMVYLQKENIIDESGMPKERFSAEFPKEGPSILRIQQVVRGDSAAYFCASSKTRDGTYEQYFGPGTRLTVT.

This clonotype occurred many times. The CDR3 protein is CASSQDGGFLAATTDTQYF. In nucleotides, the CDR3 is TGTGCCAGCAGCCAAGATGGGGGGTTTCTAGCGGCTACCACAGATACGCAGTATTTT. The V and J genes are TRBV4-2 and TRBJ2-3, with 7 nucleotides matching TRBD2. J lost 2 bases, V lost 0 bases, and 14 bases had no gene match. This CDR3 spans 19 amino acids. The germline V gene has CDR1 LGHNA and CDR2 YNFKEQ.

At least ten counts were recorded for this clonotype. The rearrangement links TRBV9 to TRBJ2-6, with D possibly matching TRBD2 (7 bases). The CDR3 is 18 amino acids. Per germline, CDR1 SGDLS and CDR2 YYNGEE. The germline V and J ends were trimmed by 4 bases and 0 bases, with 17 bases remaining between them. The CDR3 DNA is TGTGCCAGCAGCCTATGGGGGGGGGCCCACTCTGGGGCCAACGTCCTGACTTTC. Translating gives CASSLWGGAHSGANVLTF.

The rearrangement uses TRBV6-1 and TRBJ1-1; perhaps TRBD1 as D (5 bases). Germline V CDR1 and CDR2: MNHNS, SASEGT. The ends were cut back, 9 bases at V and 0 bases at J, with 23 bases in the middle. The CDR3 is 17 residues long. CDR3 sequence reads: CASSPRRGGGMNTEAFF. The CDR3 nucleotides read TGTGCCAGTAGTCCCAGACGTGGGGGTGGCATGAACACTGAAGCTTTCTTT.

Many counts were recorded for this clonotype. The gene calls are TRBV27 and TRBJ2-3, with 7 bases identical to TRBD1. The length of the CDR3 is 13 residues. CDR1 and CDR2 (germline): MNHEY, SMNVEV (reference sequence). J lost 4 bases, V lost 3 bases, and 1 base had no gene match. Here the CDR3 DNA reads TGTGCCAGCAGTTTCACAGGGGCAGATACGCAGTATTTT. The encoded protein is CASSFTGADTQYF.

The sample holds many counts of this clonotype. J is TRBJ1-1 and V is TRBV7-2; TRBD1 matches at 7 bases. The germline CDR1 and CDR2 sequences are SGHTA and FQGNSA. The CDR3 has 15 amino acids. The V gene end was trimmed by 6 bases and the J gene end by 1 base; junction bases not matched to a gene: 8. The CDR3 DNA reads TGTGCCAGCAGACAGGGGTGGGGTAGGAACACTGAAGCTTTCTTT. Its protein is CASRQGWGRNTEAFF.

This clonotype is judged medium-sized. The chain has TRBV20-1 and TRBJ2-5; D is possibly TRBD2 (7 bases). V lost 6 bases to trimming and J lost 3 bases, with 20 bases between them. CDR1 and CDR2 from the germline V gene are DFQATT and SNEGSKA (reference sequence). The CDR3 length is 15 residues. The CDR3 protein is CSATRGAWAEETQYF. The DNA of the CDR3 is TGCAGTGCCACCCGGGGGGCTTGGGCAGAAGAGACCCAGTACTTC.

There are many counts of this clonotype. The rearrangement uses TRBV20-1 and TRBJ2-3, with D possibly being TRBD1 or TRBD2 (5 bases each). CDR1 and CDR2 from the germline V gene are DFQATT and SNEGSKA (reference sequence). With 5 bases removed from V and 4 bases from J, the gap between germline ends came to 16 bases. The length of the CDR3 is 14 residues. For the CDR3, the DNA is TGCAGTGCTGTACCCGGGGCTGGGGCAGATACGCAGTATTTT. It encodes CSAVPGAGADTQYF.